This T cell receptor beta chain appears in the sequencing data of a study of OX40 agonist ivuxolimab in advanced cancers. Libraries were prepared by immunoSEQ multiplex PCR; TCRdb keeps only in-frame clonotypes and omits some of them. The table includes 70,000 to 95,000 clones, approximately 95% detected once. This clone was seen once. Antigen: not known. V shed 5 bases and J shed 0 bases, with 20 bases lying between them. This CDR3 comprises 18 residues. Germline V gene sequence: CDR1 SGHVS, CDR2 FQNEAQ. Study results and caveats: Partial responders treated at 0.1-3.0 mg/kg exhibited clonal expansion among the lowest measured. Normalized T-cell clonal expansion was also low in a subset of nonresponders.

Sequencing was performed on CD4+ or CD8+ T cells sorted from blood, taken in a trial of the OX40 agonist ivuxolimab. This TCR derives from an adult with an advanced solid tumor such as melanoma, head and neck, liver or kidney cancer. The chain links TRBV7-8 to TRBJ1-5, with D perhaps TRBD1 (6 bases). The CDR3 loop reads CASSPRGSQAHSNQPQHF. The CDR3 DNA reads as TGTGCCAGCAGCCCCAGGGGCAGTCAGGCGCATAGCAATCAGCCCCAGCATTTT.